These 2 T cell receptor beta chains were sequenced from one sample in a study of blood T cell repertoires in COVID-19. The repertoire was sequenced with immunoSEQ multiplex PCR; TCRdb's copy has only in-frame clones and lacks some. The table shows about 380,000 clones, with over 65% occurring only once. Material: peripheral blood. These receptors all stem from a human donor with acute or convalescent COVID-19. The donor label of this sample is uncertain.

The rearrangement joins TRBV28 to TRBJ1-2; unclear D gene. Germline CDR1 MDHEN, CDR2 SYDVKM. This CDR3 is 13 amino acids long. Trimming removed 8 bases from V and 2 bases from J, with 12 bases in between. The chain's CDR3 is CASGTAANYGYTF. DNA for the CDR3: TGTGCCAGCGGTACCGCAGCGAACTATGGCTACACCTTC.

The J gene is TRBJ1-6, the V gene TRBV7-8; tentative D call: TRBD1 (6 bases). CDR1 is SGHVS, CDR2 FQNEAQ, per germline. The CDR3 has 15 residues. Trimming stripped 5 bases from V and 11 bases from J, with 19 bases between. The CDR3 protein is CASSPRQAPRAPLHF. Here the CDR3 DNA reads TGTGCCAGCAGCCCACGACAGGCCCCTAGGGCACCCCTCCACTTT.